This TCR beta chain was identified during a study of brain T cells in children with intractable seizures (dated by TCRdb to the early 2020s). Regarding the research as a whole: A NanoString immunology panel was first used to screen resected brain tissue from about 54 pediatric epilepsy surgery cases for immune gene transcripts. Among the approximately 12 selected surgery cases, eight also had pre-surgery blood sequenced, leaving four with brain tissue only.

On the study overall, not on this receptor specifically: Because pre- and post-surgery blood were sequenced to different depths, clones absent from the pre-surgery sample may reflect undersampling. Viral specificity was inferred solely from CDR3 sequence similarity, and the HCMV serostatus of the patients was not known.

The immunoSEQ assay was applied to genomic DNA to generate the TCR beta chain sequences. Concerning the study's data processing: Any CDR3 sequence that did not begin with the conserved framework cysteine at position 104 was removed by hand. To get clonality, the normalized Shannon's Diversity Index was subtracted from one, giving values from 0 (maximal diversity) to 1 (oligoclonal). Chi-squared comparison-of-proportions tests assessed whether the same CDR3 differed in frequency between samples, such as brain versus blood. Public clonotypes were found by searching immuneACCESS, and the VDJdb browser was used to assess similarity to known antiviral clonotypes. Here the immuneACCESS table is served through TCRdb, limited to in-frame sequences with V and J called. Missing clones are a known gap in these copies; in checked studies unresolved V genes cover under half, and the rest lacks a known reason. V, J and clone size are taken as reported in that table, and D and trimming were inferred from the DNA itself. In all, the sample holds tens of thousands of clones, and under 95% of those were seen once. The ten largest account for roughly 1.4% of the sample.

About this clone itself: Its target antigen remains unknown. Base quality data are lacking; no much larger clone is found one base away.

In the germline V gene, CDR1 corresponds to SGHVS and CDR2 to FQNEAQ. Trimming removed 4 bases from V and 6 bases from J; the gene matches leave 12 bases unexplained. The CDR3 goes from the cysteine to the phenylalanine over 17 residues. Here the CDR3 DNA is all that survives: 51 bases in frame from base 1. The time point label here, explained by the study, means: resected brain tissue, or blood drawn just prior to surgery. The surgery cases with the highest brain T cell transcript signatures were chosen for TCR beta chain sequencing of brain tissue, and also of blood when blood was available. Before surgery, patients had received at least one anti-epileptic drug. TCR-sequenced patients were children with drug-resistant epilepsy due to tuberous sclerosis complex, focal cortical dysplasia, Rasmussen encephalitis or hemimegalencephaly. Bulk genomic DNA was isolated from unsorted brain tissue and whole blood using the Monarch genomic DNA purification kit.

The source of this sequence is a boy less than two years old with tuberous sclerosis and intractable seizures. The sequenced sample was peripheral blood, obtained at surgery. The chain is made from TRBV7-8 and TRBJ2-3, with 11 bases matching TRBD2. DNA sequence: TGTGCCAGCAGCTCGACCCGACTAGCGGGAAAAGTGGATACGCAGTATTTT. It translates as CASSSTRLAGKVDTQYF.